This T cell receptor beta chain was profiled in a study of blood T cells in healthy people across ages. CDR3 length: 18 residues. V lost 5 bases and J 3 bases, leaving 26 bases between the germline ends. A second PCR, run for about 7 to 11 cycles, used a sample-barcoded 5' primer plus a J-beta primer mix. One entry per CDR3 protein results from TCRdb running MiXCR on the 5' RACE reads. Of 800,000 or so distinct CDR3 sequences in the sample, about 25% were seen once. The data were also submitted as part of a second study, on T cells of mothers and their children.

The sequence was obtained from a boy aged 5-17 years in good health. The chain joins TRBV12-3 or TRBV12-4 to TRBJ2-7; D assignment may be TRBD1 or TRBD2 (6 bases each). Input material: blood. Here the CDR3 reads CASSPQRAGQIFDYEQYF. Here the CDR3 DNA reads TGTGCCAGCAGTCCACAGCGTGCGGGACAAATTTTTGACTACGAGCAGTACTTC.